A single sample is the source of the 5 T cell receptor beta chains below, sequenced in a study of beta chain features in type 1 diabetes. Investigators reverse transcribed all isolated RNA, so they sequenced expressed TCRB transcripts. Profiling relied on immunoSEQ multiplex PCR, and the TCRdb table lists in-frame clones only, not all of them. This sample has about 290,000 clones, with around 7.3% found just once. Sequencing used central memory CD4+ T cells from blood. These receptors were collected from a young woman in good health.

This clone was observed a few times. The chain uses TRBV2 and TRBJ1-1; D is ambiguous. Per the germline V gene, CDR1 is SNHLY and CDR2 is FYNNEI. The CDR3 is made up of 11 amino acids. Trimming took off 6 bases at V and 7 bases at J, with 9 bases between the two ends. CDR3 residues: CASSFAIEAFF. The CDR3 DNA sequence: TGTGCCAGCAGCTTTGCTATTGAAGCTTTCTTT.

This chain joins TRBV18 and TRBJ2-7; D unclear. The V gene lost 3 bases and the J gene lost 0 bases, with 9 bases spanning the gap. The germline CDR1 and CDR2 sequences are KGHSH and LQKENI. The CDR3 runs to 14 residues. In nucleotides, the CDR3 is TGTGCCAGCTCACCGCAGACGGGCTCCTACGAGCAGTACGTC. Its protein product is CASSPQTGSYEQYV.

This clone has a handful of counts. As DNA, the CDR3 is TGTGCCAGTAGTGATCTAGCCAAAAACATTCAGTACTTC. This encodes CASSDLAKNIQYF. The chain combines TRBV19 with TRBJ2-4; the D is unclear. The CDR3 sequence is 13 residues long. In germline, CDR1 is LNHDA, CDR2 SQIVND (reference sequence). Deletions cut 5 bases from V and 0 bases from J, with 5 bases between.

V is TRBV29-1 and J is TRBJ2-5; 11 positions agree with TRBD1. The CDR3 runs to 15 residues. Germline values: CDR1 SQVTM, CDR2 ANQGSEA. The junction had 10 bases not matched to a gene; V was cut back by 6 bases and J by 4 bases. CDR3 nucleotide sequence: TGCAGCGTCGGACAGGGGGCGCGTTCGGGAGAGACCCAGTACTTC. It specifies CSVGQGARSGETQYF.

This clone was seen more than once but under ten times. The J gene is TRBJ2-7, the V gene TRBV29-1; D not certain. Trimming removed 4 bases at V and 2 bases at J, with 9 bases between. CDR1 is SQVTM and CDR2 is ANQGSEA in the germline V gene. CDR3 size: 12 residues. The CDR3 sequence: CSVAIDAYEQYF. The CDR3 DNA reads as TGCAGCGTTGCTATCGATGCCTACGAGCAGTACTTC.